Listed here are 19 T cell receptor beta chains from one sample, sequenced in a study of blood T cells in healthy people across ages. Sample-barcoded 5' priming and a J-beta primer mix drove a second PCR of roughly 6 to 12 cycles. A single record per CDR3 protein comes from TCRdb applying MiXCR to the 5' RACE reads. Among some 940,000 distinct CDR3 sequences listed, roughly 29% were seen once. The same data also contributed to another study, on T cells of mothers and their children.

Sequenced sample: blood. These receptors all come from a woman between 40 and 55 years old in good health.

Concerning this clonotype itself: An end of the junction differs from the germline gene, which may be a read error. The chain is built from TRBV20-1 and TRBJ1-2; D is ambiguous. Germline CDR1 reads DFQATT; CDR2 reads SNEGSKA (reference sequence). The length of the CDR3 is 14 residues. CDR3 sequence reads: CSTRLSRFPYGYTF. CDR3 DNA: TGCAGTACTAGACTCTCCCGCTTTCCCTATGGCTACACCTTC.

This clonotype was observed a handful of times. The chain has TRBV20-1 and TRBJ2-7; TRBD2 matches 7 bases. After removal of 3 bases from V and 2 bases from J, the junction contained 4 bases not matched to a gene. This CDR3 comprises 13 residues. Germline assignment: CDR1 DFQATT and CDR2 SNEGSKA (reference sequence). CDR3 residues: CSASRLAAYEQYF. In DNA form, the CDR3 reads TGCAGTGCTAGCCGACTAGCCGCCTACGAGCAGTACTTC.

A remark on this clonotype: Since a much larger clone is just one base distant, this may be a read error. The CDR3 end shows no conserved phenylalanine or tryptophan, and so a read error is likely. This chain joins TRBV20-1 and TRBJ1-2; D unresolved. CDR3 length: 12 residues. CDR1 and CDR2 (germline): DFQATT, SNEGSKA (reference sequence). Trimming shortened V by 5 bases and J by 2 bases, and 9 bases separated the two germline ends. This CDR3 reads CSAASLNYGYTV. DNA of the CDR3: TGCAGTGCTGCGTCACTGAACTATGGCTACACCGTC.

This clonotype has at least ten counts. The chain is built from TRBV29-1 and TRBJ2-4, with D possibly matching TRBD2 (7 bases). The V gene's germline CDR1 is SQVTM and CDR2 ANQGSEA. V shed 5 bases and J shed 0 bases, with 8 bases lying between them. The CDR3 spans 13 residues. The CDR3 loop is CSVRGAAKNIQYF. The CDR3 DNA reads as TGCAGCGTTCGGGGGGCAGCCAAAAACATTCAGTACTTC.

The chain is built from TRBV20-1 and TRBJ1-1, with D possibly matching TRBD1 (5 bases). Looked up from germline, CDR1 is DFQATT and CDR2 is SNEGSKA (reference sequence). This CDR3 is built from 17 residues. The V and J ends lost 0 bases and 1 base respectively, with 18 bases between them. This chain's CDR3 is CSARELGRAGGNTEAFF. In DNA form, the CDR3 reads TGCAGTGCTAGAGAATTGGGCAGAGCGGGGGGGAACACTGAAGCTTTCTTT.

This clonotype was seen many times. J is TRBJ2-7 and V is TRBV9, with D possibly being TRBD1 (5 bases). The CDR3 contains 15 residues. The germline V and J ends were trimmed by 0 bases and 0 bases, with 10 bases remaining between them. Germline CDR1 and CDR2: SGDLS and YYNGEE. The CDR3 sequence is CASSVGTLSSYEQYF. In nucleotides, the CDR3 is TGTGCCAGCAGCGTAGGGACACTAAGCTCCTACGAGCAGTACTTC.

This clonotype was observed a handful of times. V and J are TRBV27 and TRBJ1-2, with TRBD1 matching 8 bases. V trimming: 5 bases; J trimming: 2 bases; junction bases outside the gene matches: 7. The CDR3 extends over 15 amino acids. Germline CDR1 is MNHEY and CDR2 is SMNVEV (reference sequence). Here the CDR3 reads CASSMSPGGNYGYTF. CDR3 nucleotide sequence: TGTGCCAGCAGTATGTCCCCAGGGGGCAACTATGGCTACACCTTC.

This clonotype came up many times. The chain is built from TRBV4-3 and TRBJ2-1, with D uncertain. V was cut by 0 bases and J by 0 bases, with 12 bases left in between. Germline CDR1 is LGHNA and CDR2 is YSLEER. The CDR3 spans 17 residues. This chain's CDR3 is CASSQDKTYSSYNEQFF. The CDR3 nucleotides are TGCGCCAGCAGCCAAGATAAAACTTACAGCTCCTACAATGAGCAGTTCTTC.

The rearrangement links TRBV3-1 to TRBJ2-3; no firm D call. This CDR3 contains 13 residues. The ends were cut back, 3 bases at V and 8 bases at J, with 12 bases in the middle. The germline CDR1 and CDR2 sequences are LGHDT and YNNKEL (reference sequence). Here the CDR3 DNA reads TGTGCCAGCAGCCAGAGAGGCGTACGTACGCAGTATTTT. It encodes CASSQRGVRTQYF.

Written as DNA, the CDR3 is TGTGCCAGCAGCCCACAGGGGCGACTTAACTATGGCTACACCTTC. Translation gives CASSPQGRLNYGYTF. The rearrangement joins TRBV14 to TRBJ1-2, with 7 bases matching TRBD1. The germline V gene encodes CDR1 SGHDN and CDR2 FVKESK. This CDR3 is 15 amino acids long. The J segment lost 1 base and the V segment lost 4 bases, leaving 6 bases of the junction unmatched.

Only a few counts were recorded for this clonotype. The chain carries TRBV7-2 and TRBJ2-3, with 7 nucleotides matching TRBD1. This CDR3 is built from 17 residues. V trimming: 1 base; J trimming: 3 bases; junction bases outside the gene matches: 10. The germline V gene has CDR1 SGHTA and CDR2 FQGNSA. The CDR3 region is CASSLEVLSRGTDTQYF. In nucleotides, the CDR3 is TGTGCCAGCAGCTTAGAGGTCCTAAGCAGGGGGACAGATACGCAGTATTTT. Based on the CDR3 plus reference TRBV7-2 and TRBJ2-3, the full variable domain is GAGVSQSPSNKVTEKGKDVELRCDPISGHTALYWYRQSLGQGLEFLIYFQGNSAPDKSGLPSDRFSAERTGGSVSTLTIQRTQQEDSAVYLCASSLEVLSRGTDTQYFGPGTRLTVL.

The chain couples TRBV4-1 to TRBJ2-5, with D perhaps matching TRBD1 or TRBD2 (5 bases each). The CDR3 runs to 14 residues. Trimming took off 0 bases at V and 3 bases at J, with 8 bases between the two ends. Germline-derived CDR1 and CDR2 are MGHRA and YSYEKL. CDR3: CASSQDGGEETQYF. The DNA of the CDR3 is TGCGCCAGCAGCCAAGATGGGGGAGAAGAGACCCAGTACTTC.

The rearrangement uses TRBV3-1 and TRBJ1-2; TRBD1 is a possible D gene (5 bases). The V gene lost 1 base and the J gene lost 8 bases, with 17 bases spanning the gap. Germline V gene lookup returns CDR1 LGHDT and CDR2 YNNKEL (reference sequence). CDR3 length: 15 amino acids. The CDR3 loop is CASSQAGEGTPGYTF. The CDR3, as DNA: TGTGCCAGCAGCCAAGCCGGAGAGGGGACCCCGGGCTACACCTTC.

Comment on this clonotype: The junction and the germline gene differ at one end; a read error may be behind it. The chain is built from TRBV5-1 and TRBJ1-1, with 7 bases aligning to TRBD1. This CDR3 comprises 14 residues. Germline CDR1 and CDR2: SGHRS and YFSETQ. CDR3 nucleotide sequence: TGCGCCAGCAGCTTAGTACAGGGGAACACTCAAGCTTTCTTT. This gives the protein CASSLVQGNTQAFF. Looking up the rest from reference TRBV5-1 and TRBJ1-1 gives the full variable domain: KAGVTQTPRYLIKTRGQQVTLSCSPISGHRSVSWYQQTPGQGLQFLFEYFSETQRNKGNFPGRFSGRQFSNSRSEMNVSTLELGDSALYLCASSLVQGNTQAFFGQGTRLTVV.

This clonotype was recorded many times. V usage is TRBV6-6 and J usage is TRBJ2-7, with 11 bases that match TRBD2. The length of the CDR3 is 15 residues. Trimming at V came to 7 bases and at J to 0 bases, leaving 5 bases not matched to a gene. CDR1 is MNHNY, CDR2 SVGAGI, per germline (reference sequence). The CDR3 sequence: CASKSGTSGSYEQYF. The CDR3 nucleotides are TGTGCCAGCAAATCCGGGACTAGCGGCTCCTACGAGCAGTACTTC.

This clonotype was recorded once. Given a much more abundant clone one base away, this may be a read error. The chain recombines TRBV28 with TRBJ2-1; perhaps TRBD1 as D (5 bases). Gene TRBJ2-7 matches the end of the DNA better, so the J call may be wrong. Germline V gene data show CDR1 as MDHEN and CDR2 as SYDVKM. The CDR3 contains 14 residues. CDR3 sequence: CASSPGRVLDEQYF. DNA for the CDR3: TGTGCCAGCAGTCCAGGCAGGGTGCTAGACGAGCAGTACTTC.

This clonotype was recorded only once. The chain carries TRBV28 and TRBJ2-3; 10 nucleotides match TRBD2. Per the germline V gene, CDR1 is MDHEN and CDR2 is SYDVKM. V gave up 5 bases and J gave up 2 bases; unmatched junction bases: 7. This CDR3 has 16 residues. The CDR3 nucleotides read TGTGCCAGCAGTCTAACCCTAGCGGGGGACACAGATACGCAGTATTTT. Protein sequence: CASSLTLAGDTDTQYF.

This chain joins TRBV20-1 and TRBJ2-4; 12 nucleotides agree with TRBD2. The J call may be faulty, since TRBJ2-7 better matches the DNA end. This CDR3 is built from 16 residues. The germline V gene has CDR1 DFQATT and CDR2 SNEGSKA (reference sequence). The CDR3 DNA reads as TGCAGTGCTAGAGATCGACTAGCGGGGGCCTTCTACGAGCAGTACTTC. It is translated as CSARDRLAGAFYEQYF.

In this sample, this clonotype turned up many times. This chain connects TRBV6-5 to TRBJ2-7, with 9 bases fitting TRBD1. The CDR3 consists of 16 residues. V was pared by 0 bases and J by 4 bases, with 7 bases of the junction left unmatched. Germline-derived CDR1 and CDR2 are MNHEY and SVGAGI. The chain's CDR3 is CASSYSRTGDGYEQYF. The CDR3 nucleotides read TGTGCCAGCAGTTACTCGAGGACAGGGGACGGGTACGAGCAGTACTTC.